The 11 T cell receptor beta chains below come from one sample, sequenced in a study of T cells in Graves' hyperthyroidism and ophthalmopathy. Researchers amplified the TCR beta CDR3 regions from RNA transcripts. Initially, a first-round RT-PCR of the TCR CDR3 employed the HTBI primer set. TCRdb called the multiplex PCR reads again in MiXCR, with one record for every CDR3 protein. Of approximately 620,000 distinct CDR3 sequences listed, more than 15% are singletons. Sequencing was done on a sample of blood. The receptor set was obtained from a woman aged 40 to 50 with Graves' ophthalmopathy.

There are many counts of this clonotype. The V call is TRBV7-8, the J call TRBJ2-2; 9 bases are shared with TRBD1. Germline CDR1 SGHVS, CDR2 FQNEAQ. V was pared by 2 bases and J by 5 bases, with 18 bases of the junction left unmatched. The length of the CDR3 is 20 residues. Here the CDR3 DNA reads TGTGCCAGCAGCTTATGGGAATTATCCTCGGGACAGGGTAATACCGGGGAGCTGTTTTTT. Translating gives CASSLWELSSGQGNTGELFF.

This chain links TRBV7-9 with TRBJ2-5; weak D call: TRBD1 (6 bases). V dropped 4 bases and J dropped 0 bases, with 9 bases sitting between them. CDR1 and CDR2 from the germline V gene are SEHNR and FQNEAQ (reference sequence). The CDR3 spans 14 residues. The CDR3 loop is CASSSQGNQETQYF. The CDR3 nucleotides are TGTGCCAGCAGCTCCCAGGGGAACCAAGAGACCCAGTACTTC.

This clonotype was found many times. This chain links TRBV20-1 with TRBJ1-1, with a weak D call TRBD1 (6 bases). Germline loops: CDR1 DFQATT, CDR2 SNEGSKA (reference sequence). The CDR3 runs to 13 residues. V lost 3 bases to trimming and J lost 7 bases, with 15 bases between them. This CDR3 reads CSASEGGTNEAFF. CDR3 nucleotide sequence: TGCAGTGCTAGTGAGGGGGGGACGAATGAAGCTTTCTTT.

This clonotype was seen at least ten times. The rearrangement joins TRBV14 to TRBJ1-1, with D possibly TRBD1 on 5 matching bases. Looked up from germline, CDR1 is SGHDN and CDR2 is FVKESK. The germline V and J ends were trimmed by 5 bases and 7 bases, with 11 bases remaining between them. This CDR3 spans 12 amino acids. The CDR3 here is CASSRTGIEAFF. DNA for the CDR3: TGTGCCAGCAGCAGAACAGGAATTGAAGCTTTCTTT.

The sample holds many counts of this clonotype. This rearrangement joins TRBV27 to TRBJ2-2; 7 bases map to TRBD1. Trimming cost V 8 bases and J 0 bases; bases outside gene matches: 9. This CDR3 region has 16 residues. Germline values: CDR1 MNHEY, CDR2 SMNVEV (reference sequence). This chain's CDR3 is CASRTPGTANTGELFF. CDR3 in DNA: TGTGCCAGCCGGACCCCCGGGACAGCGAACACCGGGGAGCTGTTTTTT.

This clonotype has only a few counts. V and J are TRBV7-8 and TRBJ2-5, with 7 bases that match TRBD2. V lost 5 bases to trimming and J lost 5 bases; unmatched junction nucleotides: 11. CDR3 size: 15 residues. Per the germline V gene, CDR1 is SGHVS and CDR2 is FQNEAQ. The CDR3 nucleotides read TGTGCCAGCAGCATGGGGACGGCCGGGGGGGAGACCCAGTACTTC. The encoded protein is CASSMGTAGGETQYF.

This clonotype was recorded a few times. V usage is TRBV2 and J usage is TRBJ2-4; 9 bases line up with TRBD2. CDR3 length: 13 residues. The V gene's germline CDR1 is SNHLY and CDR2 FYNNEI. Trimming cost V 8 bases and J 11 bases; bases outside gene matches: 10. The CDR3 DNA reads TGTGCCAGCCGGTTAAGCGGGAGGAACGTTCAGTACTTC. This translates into CASRLSGRNVQYF.

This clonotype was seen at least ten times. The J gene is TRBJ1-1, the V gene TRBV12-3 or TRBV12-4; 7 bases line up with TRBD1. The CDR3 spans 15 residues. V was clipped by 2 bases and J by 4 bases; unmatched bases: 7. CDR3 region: CASSLQGVVGTEAFF. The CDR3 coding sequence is TGTGCCAGCAGTTTACAGGGGGTTGTAGGCACTGAAGCTTTCTTT.

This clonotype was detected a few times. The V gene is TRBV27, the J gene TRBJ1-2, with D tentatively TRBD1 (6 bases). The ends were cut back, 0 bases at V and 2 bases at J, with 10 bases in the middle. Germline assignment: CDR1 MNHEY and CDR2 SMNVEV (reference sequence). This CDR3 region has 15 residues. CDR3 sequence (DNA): TGTGCCAGCAGTTTATCCGGGGGGCTAAACTATGGCTACACCTTC. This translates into CASSLSGGLNYGYTF.

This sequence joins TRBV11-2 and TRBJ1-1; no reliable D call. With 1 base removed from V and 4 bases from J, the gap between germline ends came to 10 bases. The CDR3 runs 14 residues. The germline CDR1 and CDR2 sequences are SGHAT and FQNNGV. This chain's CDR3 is CASSLGYASTEAFF. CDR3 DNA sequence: TGTGCCAGCAGCTTAGGGTATGCATCCACTGAAGCTTTCTTT.

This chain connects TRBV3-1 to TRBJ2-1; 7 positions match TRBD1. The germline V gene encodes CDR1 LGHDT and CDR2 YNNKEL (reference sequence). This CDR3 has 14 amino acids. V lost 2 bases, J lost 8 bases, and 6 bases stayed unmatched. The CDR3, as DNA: TGTGCCAGCAGCCAACATACAGGGGCCCATGAGCAGTTCTTC. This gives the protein CASSQHTGAHEQFF.